This T cell receptor beta chain comes out of a study of CD8 T cells in Susac syndrome. The germline V gene encodes CDR1 KGHSH and CDR2 LQKENI. The CDR3 extends over 14 amino acids. V was cut by 2 bases and J by 7 bases, with 9 bases left in between. The sequenced target, TCR beta, came from blood CD8+ and CD4+ T cells. The multiple sclerosis controls comprised treatment-naive patients whose relapsing-remitting disease was stable or active. Negative isolation yielded CD4+ and CD8+ T cells, and FACS enriched TEMRA cells. An input of roughly 0.45 to 1 ug of RNA was subjected to reverse transcription using random hexamers. It was immunoSEQ multiplex PCR that amplified TCR beta CDR3 across 54 Vbeta and 13 Jbeta. MiXCR, applied by TCRdb to the immunoSEQ multiplex PCR reads, yields one record per CDR3 protein. Found here are approximately 220,000 distinct CDR3 sequences, around 93% of them singletons; the top ten hold around 0.08%.

The origin of this receptor is a human donor with multiple sclerosis. The sequenced material came from CD4+ T cells from PBMCs. The J gene is TRBJ1-6, the V gene TRBV18; D perhaps matches TRBD1 (5 bases). The CDR3 DNA sequence: TGTGCCAGCTCACCATCGGGGGAAAATTCACCCCTCCACTTT. It codes for CASSPSGENSPLHF. Full variable domain (missing parts from reference TRBV18 and TRBJ1-6): NAGVMQNPRHLVRRRGQEARLRCSPMKGHSHVYWYRQLPEEGLKFMVYLQKENIIDESGMPKERFSAEFPKEGPSILRIQQVVRGDSAAYFCASSPSGENSPLHFGNGTRLTVT.